Given below is one TCR beta chain in context. Treatment denoted: about 20 received Ad26.COV2.S at low or high dose, single or two shots; roughly five received placebo; per-sample allocation not given. Sampling was performed 63 days after the first vaccine or placebo injection. Trimming pared 2 bases from V and 3 bases from J, leaving 15 bases between. There are 16 residues in the CDR3. Germline V lookup: CDR1 KGHDR, CDR2 SFDVKD. The table came from immunoSEQ multiplex PCR; TCRdb's copy has only in-frame clones and leaves some out. The data show about 450,000 clones, 80% to 90% seen once. The sample belongs to a study of Ad26.COV2.S vaccination and SARS-CoV-2 variants. Across the study: A participant enrolled in the COV1001 Ad26.COV2.S trial arm provided the sample.

The specimen was peripheral blood, collected in a trial of Ad26.COV2.S vaccine versus placebo. The V call is TRBV24-1, the J call TRBJ2-5; D possibly corresponds to TRBD1 (6 bases). This clonotype originated in a person aged 18-60 years who received the Ad26.COV2.S COVID-19 vaccine or a placebo. The CDR3 region has the DNA TGTGCCACCAGTGATTCGACAGGCCCCGAGGAAGAGACCCAGTACTTC. This encodes CATSDSTGPEEETQYF.